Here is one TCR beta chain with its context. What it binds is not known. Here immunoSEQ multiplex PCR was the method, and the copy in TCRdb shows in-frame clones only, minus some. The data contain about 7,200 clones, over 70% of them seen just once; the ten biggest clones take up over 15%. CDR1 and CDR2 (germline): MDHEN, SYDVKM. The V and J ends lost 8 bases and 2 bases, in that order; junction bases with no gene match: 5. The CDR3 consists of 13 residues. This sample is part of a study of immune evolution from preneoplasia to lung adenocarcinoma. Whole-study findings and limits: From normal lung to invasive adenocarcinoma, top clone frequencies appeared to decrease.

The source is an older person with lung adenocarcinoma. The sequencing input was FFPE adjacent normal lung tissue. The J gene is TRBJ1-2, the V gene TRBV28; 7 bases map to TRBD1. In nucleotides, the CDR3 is TGTGCCAGCGAGAGAGGGGGCAACTATGGCTACACCTTC. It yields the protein CASERGGNYGYTF.